This T cell receptor (beta chain) was captured by sequencing in a study of blood T cells in healthy people across ages. This clonotype was detected only a few times. Antigen specificity is unknown. Together with a sample-barcoded 5' primer, a J-beta primer mix was included in a second PCR lasting about 7 to 12 cycles. TCRdb fed the 5' RACE reads into MiXCR, producing one record per CDR3 protein. The data contain hundreds of thousands of distinct CDR3 sequences, less than 35% of them singletons. Findings and caveats of the study: Expanded clonotype shifts may have been confounded, as the donors had an unknown CMV status.

V shed 6 bases and J shed 6 bases, with 15 bases lying between them. This CDR3 is built from 14 residues. Germline CDR1 and CDR2: MNHNY and SVGAGI (reference sequence). V gene TRBV6-6 combines with J gene TRBJ1-5, with a possible D match to TRBD1 (6 bases). Material: blood. The sequence was obtained from a woman of 80 years or more in good health. The CDR3 coding sequence is TGTGCCAGCAGGCCGACAGGAATCTCTCAGCCCCAGCATTTT. Protein product: CASRPTGISQPQHF.